Following are 28 T cell receptor beta chains from one sample sequenced in a study of early T cells in non-severe SARS-CoV-2 infection. Using its own MiXCR run on the 5' RACE reads, TCRdb lists one record per CDR3 protein. The table shows more than 80,000 distinct CDR3 sequences, with about 15% occurring only once. Sequencing was performed on whole blood. These receptors all stem from an adult who was a healthcare worker with PCR-confirmed SARS-CoV-2 infection or an uninfected control (not recorded which).

In its sample, this clonotype was seen many times. CDR3 DNA: TGTGCCAGCAGCTACCAGGAGAACACTGAAGCTTTCTTT. Protein product: CASSYQENTEAFF. The chain uses TRBV7-6 and TRBJ1-1; unclear D gene. This CDR3 spans 13 amino acids. The V end lost 4 bases, the J end lost 1 base, and 7 bases lay between the germline ends. CDR1 is SGHVS, CDR2 FNYEAQ, per germline.

The chain joins TRBV11-2 to TRBJ2-7; 11 bases agree with TRBD1. Germline V lookup: CDR1 SGHAT, CDR2 FQNNGV. The CDR3 has 15 amino acids. The junction had 6 bases not matched to a gene; V was cut back by 5 bases and J by 3 bases. The CDR3 spells CASSPGTGGGYEQYF. The CDR3 DNA reads as TGTGCCAGCAGCCCCGGGACAGGGGGAGGCTACGAGCAGTACTTC.

J is TRBJ2-3 and V is TRBV30, with D uncertain. Germline CDR1 reads GTSNPN; CDR2 reads SVGIG (reference sequence). V was trimmed by 0 bases and J by 0 bases, leaving 7 bases between them. The CDR3 covers 14 residues. CDR3 bases: TGTGCCTGGAGTGTAGGCCGGAGCACAGATACGCAGTATTTT. Its translation: CAWSVGRSTDTQYF. Variable domain in full (rest from reference TRBV30 and TRBJ2-3): SQTIHQWPATLVQPVGSPLSLECTVEGTSNPNLYWYRQAAGRGLQLLFYSVGIGQISSEVPQNLSASRPQDRQFILSSKKLLLSDSGFYLCAWSVGRSTDTQYFGPGTRLTVL.

The chain uses TRBV5-1 and TRBJ2-5, with 12 bases identical to TRBD2. The CDR3 totals 16 residues. With 0 bases clipped from V and 1 base from J, the junction kept 1 base outside the gene matches. The germline V gene encodes CDR1 SGHRS and CDR2 YFSETQ. The CDR3 coding sequence is TGCGCCAGCAGCTTGGGGGGACTAGCGGGCCAAGAGACCCAGTACTTC. Its translation is CASSLGGLAGQETQYF. The complete variable domain, with remaining parts taken from reference TRBV5-1 and TRBJ2-5, reads KAGVTQTPRYLIKTRGQQVTLSCSPISGHRSVSWYQQTPGQGLQFLFEYFSETQRNKGNFPGRFSGRQFSNSRSEMNVSTLELGDSALYLCASSLGGLAGQETQYFGPGTRLLVL.

The chain links TRBV10-3 to TRBJ1-1; maybe TRBD1 (5 bases). Trimming removed 0 bases at V and 10 bases at J, with 12 bases between. Looked up from germline, CDR1 is ENHRY and CDR2 is SYGVKD. This CDR3 is 13 amino acids long. The CDR3 region is CAISESSGQGAFF. CDR3 bases: TGTGCCATCAGTGAGTCTTCAGGGCAGGGAGCTTTCTTT.

This clonotype was seen only a few times. This chain links TRBV28 with TRBJ2-5; the D call may be TRBD1 or TRBD2 (6 bases each). This CDR3 spans 15 amino acids. Germline V lookup: CDR1 MDHEN, CDR2 SYDVKM. V shed 10 bases and J shed 3 bases, with 21 bases lying between them. The CDR3 sequence: CATEGGFLEKETQYF. CDR3 DNA: TGTGCCACCGAGGGGGGCTTTTTGGAAAAAGAGACCCAGTACTTC.

This rearrangement joins TRBV2 to TRBJ2-7; D gene ambiguous. There are 14 residues in the CDR3. The germline CDR1 and CDR2 sequences are SNHLY and FYNNEI. Trimming took off 0 bases at V and 7 bases at J, with 13 bases between the two ends. The DNA of the CDR3 is TGTGCCAGCAGTGAAGCGCTTGCCCTCTGGGAGCAGTACTTC. This translates into CASSEALALWEQYF. The full variable domain, rest sourced from reference TRBV2 and TRBJ2-7, is EPEVTQTPSHQVTQMGQEVILRCVPISNHLYFYWYRQILGQKVEFLVSFYNNEISEKSEIFDDQFSVERPDGSNFTLKIRSTKLEDSAMYFCASSEALALWEQYFGPGTRLTVT.

This clonotype has a count of ten or more. This chain uses TRBV12-3 or TRBV12-4 with TRBJ2-1; the D is unclear. Trimming pared 1 base from V and 0 bases from J, leaving 10 bases between. The CDR3 extends over 16 amino acids. As DNA, the CDR3 is TGTGCCAGCAGTTTAGTTATGGGAAGCTCCTACAATGAGCAGTTCTTC. Its translation is CASSLVMGSSYNEQFF.

The genes are TRBV7-9 and TRBJ2-1; TRBD2 agrees at 10 bases. The germline V gene encodes CDR1 SEHNR and CDR2 FQNEAQ (reference sequence). With V trimmed by 5 bases and J by 3 bases, 4 bases remained unmatched. The CDR3 totals 15 residues. The CDR3 protein is CASSRGLANYNEQFF. The CDR3 DNA is TGTGCCAGCAGCCGGGGACTAGCGAACTACAATGAGCAGTTCTTC.

The CDR3 sequence: CASSLVLPGELFF. As DNA, the CDR3 is TGTGCCAGCAGCTTAGTTCTCCCCGGGGAGCTGTTTTTT. The gene calls are TRBV7-6 and TRBJ2-2; D is undetermined. V lost 1 base to trimming and J lost 6 bases, with 6 bases between them. Germline CDR1 reads SGHVS; CDR2 reads FNYEAQ. The CDR3 totals 13 residues.

CDR3 DNA sequence: TGTGCCAGCAGCCCCCGGGGGGGTTACGAGCAGTACTTC. Protein: CASSPRGGYEQYF. The rearrangement joins TRBV14 to TRBJ2-7; 8 bases agree with TRBD2. Per the germline V gene, CDR1 is SGHDN and CDR2 is FVKESK. With 4 bases clipped from V and 4 bases from J, the junction kept 3 bases outside the gene matches. The CDR3 is made up of 13 amino acids.

This clonotype was counted at least ten times. The chain is built from TRBV30 and TRBJ2-7; D is ambiguous. The CDR3 covers 14 residues. V lost 7 bases, J lost 0 bases, and 16 bases lay in between. The germline V gene encodes CDR1 GTSNPN and CDR2 SVGIG (reference sequence). The CDR3: CALKDWVSSYEQYF. The CDR3 nucleotides are TGTGCCTTAAAGGATTGGGTAAGCTCCTACGAGCAGTACTTC. The variable domain in full, with the rest retrieved from reference TRBV30 and TRBJ2-7, is SQTIHQWPATLVQPVGSPLSLECTVEGTSNPNLYWYRQAAGRGLQLLFYSVGIGQISSEVPQNLSASRPQDRQFILSSKKLLLSDSGFYLCALKDWVSSYEQYFGPGTRLTVT.

This clonotype has only a few counts. The genes are TRBV28 and TRBJ1-6; tentative D call: TRBD1 (6 bases). CDR3 length: 16 amino acids. Germline V lookup: CDR1 MDHEN, CDR2 SYDVKM. V was trimmed by 6 bases and J by 0 bases, leaving 12 bases between them. The CDR3 loop reads CASSRTGSSYNSPLHF. In DNA, the CDR3 is TGTGCCAGCAGCCGCACAGGGAGCTCCTATAATTCACCCCTCCACTTT.

V is TRBV29-1 and J is TRBJ1-1; TRBD1 is a possible D gene (5 bases). Germline loops: CDR1 SQVTM, CDR2 ANQGSEA. The germline V and J ends were trimmed by 4 bases and 4 bases, with 16 bases remaining between them. This CDR3 contains 14 residues. In DNA form, the CDR3 reads TGCAGCGTTGTGAAGAACGCGGGGGGCACTGAAGCTTTCTTT. As protein: CSVVKNAGGTEAFF.

This clonotype was picked up many times. V gene TRBV7-6 combines with J gene TRBJ1-6; no firm D call. Between the trimmed V and J ends, which lost 4 bases and 0 bases, there was a span of 7 bases. The CDR3 runs 15 residues. Germline V CDR1 and CDR2: SGHVS, FNYEAQ. The CDR3 DNA sequence: TGTGCCAGCAGCTCTCAGAACTCCTATAATTCACCCCTCCACTTT. This translates into CASSSQNSYNSPLHF. Full variable domain (rest looked up from reference TRBV7-6 and TRBJ1-6): GAGVSQSPRYKVTKRGQDVALRCDPISGHVSLYWYRQALGQGPEFLTYFNYEAQQDKSGLPNDRFSAERPEGSISTLTIQRTEQRDSAMYRCASSSQNSYNSPLHFGNGTRLTVT.

Many counts were recorded for this clonotype. The DNA for the CDR3 is TGTGCCAGCAGCAGGCATAACGATCAGCCCCAGCATTTT. Translating it yields CASSRHNDQPQHF. The rearrangement uses TRBV25-1 and TRBJ1-5; D gene ambiguous. CDR1 MGHDK and CDR2 SYGVNS come from the germline V gene. V lost 6 bases and J 5 bases, leaving 11 bases between the germline ends. This CDR3 is built from 13 residues. The full variable domain, its missing parts supplied by reference TRBV25-1 and TRBJ1-5, is EADIYQTPRYLVIGTGKKITLECSQTMGHDKMYWYQQDPGMELHLIHYSYGVNSTEKGDLSSESTVSRIRTEHFPLTLESARPSHTSQYLCASSRHNDQPQHFGDGTRLSIL.

Here the CDR3 DNA reads TGTGCCAGCAGCTTCATACCAGGGGACACTGAAGCTTTCTTT. Protein product: CASSFIPGDTEAFF. The genes are TRBV7-8 and TRBJ1-1; tentative D call: TRBD1 (6 bases). The CDR3 contains 14 residues. The V gene lost 3 bases and the J gene lost 3 bases, with 11 bases spanning the gap. In germline, CDR1 is SGHVS, CDR2 FQNEAQ.

A few counts support this clonotype. J is TRBJ2-3 and V is TRBV7-8; 11 positions agree with TRBD2. Germline V CDR1 and CDR2: SGHVS, FQNEAQ. The CDR3 is 15 residues long. Trimming at V came to 5 bases and at J to 6 bases, leaving 7 bases not matched to a gene. CDR3 protein: CASSHTSGSRDTQYF. The CDR3, as DNA: TGTGCCAGCAGCCATACTAGCGGGAGTCGGGATACGCAGTATTTT.

In nucleotides, the CDR3 is TGCAGTGCTAGTAGTCGACAGGGCTCCTACGAGCAGTACTTC. Its protein is CSASSRQGSYEQYF. The chain carries TRBV20-1 and TRBJ2-7; 7 nucleotides align to TRBD1. CDR1 is DFQATT, CDR2 SNEGSKA, per germline (reference sequence). With 3 bases clipped from V and 0 bases from J, the junction kept 5 bases outside the gene matches. The CDR3 is 14 residues long.

This clonotype was observed a few times. The chain uses TRBV6-5 and TRBJ2-7, with a possible D match to TRBD1 (5 bases). CDR3 length: 14 residues. Germline CDR1 is MNHEY and CDR2 is SVGAGI. Trimming took off 6 bases at V and 2 bases at J, with 14 bases between the two ends. The CDR3 sequence: CASRLGVGPYEQYF. DNA for the CDR3: TGTGCCAGCAGGCTCGGCGTGGGGCCCTACGAGCAGTACTTC.

The chain carries TRBV28 and TRBJ2-3; 10 bases map to TRBD2. Germline V gene sequence: CDR1 MDHEN, CDR2 SYDVKM. The CDR3 contains 17 residues. V trimming: 8 bases; J trimming: 0 bases; junction bases outside the gene matches: 11. The chain's CDR3 is CASPGSGGRHSTDTQYF. CDR3 nucleotide sequence: TGTGCCAGCCCCGGTAGCGGGGGGCGGCATAGCACAGATACGCAGTATTTT.

This chain joins TRBV10-3 and TRBJ2-7; tentatively, D is TRBD1 or TRBD2 (5 bases each). The CDR3 has 14 residues. The V and J ends lost 6 bases and 0 bases respectively, with 12 bases between them. Germline loops: CDR1 ENHRY, CDR2 SYGVKD. CDR3 region: CAISLGVSSYEQYF. The DNA for the CDR3 is TGTGCCATCAGCCTGGGGGTCAGCTCCTACGAGCAGTACTTC.

The CDR3 DNA is TGTGCCAGCAGTGAAACTGTACATCAGCCCCAGCATTTT. Translating it yields CASSETVHQPQHF. The chain recombines TRBV2 with TRBJ1-5; D is undetermined. V shed 2 bases and J shed 5 bases, with 7 bases lying between them. This CDR3 region has 13 residues. CDR1 and CDR2 from the germline V gene are SNHLY and FYNNEI.

The CDR3 sequence: CASRPRVSNTEAFF. The CDR3 DNA reads as TGTGCCAGCAGACCAAGAGTTTCCAACACTGAAGCTTTCTTT. This rearrangement joins TRBV9 to TRBJ1-1; D call uncertain. The CDR3 is made up of 14 amino acids. V was shortened by 5 bases and J by 2 bases, with 13 bases between the two germline ends. Germline CDR1 is SGDLS and CDR2 is YYNGEE.

This clonotype was counted ten times or more. The chain is built from TRBV30 and TRBJ2-2, with a weak D call TRBD2 (6 bases). In germline, CDR1 is GTSNPN, CDR2 SVGIG (reference sequence). V lost 2 bases and J 4 bases, leaving 14 bases between the germline ends. The CDR3 contains 15 residues. The chain's CDR3 is CAWSPRELVTGELFF. The CDR3 DNA follows: TGTGCCTGGAGTCCCCGGGAGCTCGTCACCGGGGAGCTGTTTTTT.

A few counts support this clonotype. The chain recombines TRBV19 with TRBJ2-7, with D tentatively TRBD2 (6 bases). Germline CDR1 reads LNHDA; CDR2 reads SQIVND (reference sequence). The CDR3 is 13 residues long. Trimming removed 6 bases at V and 2 bases at J, with 11 bases between. As DNA, the CDR3 is TGTGCCAGTAGCCTATGGGGGGCCTACGAGCAGTACTTC. Translated: CASSLWGAYEQYF.

This clonotype was counted between two and nine times. No DNA is shown, since the ends of the CDR3 on it are uncertain; the CDR3 is the one TCRdb lists. The gene calls are TRBV21-1 and TRBJ2-7; TRBD1, as called in the table, went unchecked against the DNA. TRBV21-1 is a pseudogene. With termini counted, the CDR3 has 16 amino acids. This CDR3 reads CASSKVGQGAPFEQYF.

This clonotype was detected ten times or more. The DNA of the CDR3 is TGCGCCAGCAGCCAAGGTGGACTAGCGGGAGTCGGCACCGGGGAGCTGTTTTTT. Translation gives CASSQGGLAGVGTGELFF. The V gene is TRBV4-1, the J gene TRBJ2-2, with TRBD2 identical over 13 bases. V was pared by 1 base and J by 4 bases, with 6 bases of the junction left unmatched. CDR3 length equals 18 residues. Germline assignment: CDR1 MGHRA and CDR2 YSYEKL.